Here is one T cell receptor (beta chain) with its context. What it binds is not known. This specimen comes from a study of CD8 T cells in Susac syndrome. Study information: Clinically active disease was present in about six of the sequenced Susac syndrome patients. Roughly eight of these patients were in remission. At the time of blood draw, patients with Susac syndrome were therapy-naive, receiving corticosteroids, or receiving intravenous immunoglobulin alone. Whole-study results and caveats: An acknowledgment was made by the study that its TCR sequencing and HLA analysis involved relatively few individuals.

From blood CD8+ and CD4+ T cells, TCR beta sequences were generated. A quantity of about 0.5 to 1 ug RNA underwent reverse transcription using random hexamers. TCRdb re-called the immunoSEQ multiplex PCR reads through MiXCR, storing one row per CDR3 protein. The sample shows some 250,000 distinct CDR3 sequences, 90% to 96% of them seen only once. The junction had 2 bases not matched to a gene; V was cut back by 5 bases and J by 5 bases. The germline CDR1 and CDR2 sequences are MDHEN and SYDVKM. The CDR3 has 12 amino acids. Input material: CD4+ T cells from PBMCs. The chain has TRBV28 and TRBJ2-7; 8 bases are a match to TRBD1. The TCR sequence derives from a human donor with Susac syndrome. Here the CDR3 DNA reads TGTGCCAGCAGTGGGACAGGCGACGAGCAGTACTTC. Translating gives CASSGTGDEQYF.